A selection of T cell receptor beta chains follows, all from one sample in a study of control samples from healthy donors and cancer patients. Generated by immunoSEQ multiplex PCR, the TCRdb table keeps only in-frame clones and is missing some. The repertoire holds 100,000 to 150,000 clones, with 85% to 95% as singletons. What was sequenced was PBMCs. Source of these receptors: a man older than 75 with head and neck cancer. Each CDR3 is given with its conserved first and last residue. A D gene is named only where the DNA matches it firmly. Expanded clones are given a class, and other clones once, few, many or no size at all.

CDR3aa: CASSPWTRSSYEQYF; CDR3nt: TGTGCCAGCAGTCCCTGGACTCGTAGCTCCTACGAGCAGTACTTC; abundance: NA; j_gene: TRBJ2-7; d_gene: NA; v_gene: TRBV6-5
CDR3aa: CASSVEENTEAFF; CDR3nt: TGTGCCAGCAGCGTAGAAGAGAACACTGAAGCTTTCTTT; abundance: NA; j_gene: TRBJ1-1; d_gene: NA; v_gene: TRBV9
CDR3aa: CASSAGLAGYEQYF; CDR3nt: TGTGCCAGTAGTGCCGGACTAGCGGGGTACGAGCAGTACTTC; abundance: few; j_gene: TRBJ2-7; d_gene: TRBD2; v_gene: TRBV19
CDR3aa: CASSPRTSGNTIYF; CDR3nt: TGTGCCAGCAGCCCCCGGACCTCTGGAAACACCATATATTTT; abundance: NA; j_gene: TRBJ1-3; d_gene: NA; v_gene: TRBV9
CDR3aa: CAISVMGSKGVNYGYTF; CDR3nt: TGTGCCATCAGTGTAATGGGCTCCAAAGGGGTTAACTATGGCTACACCTTC; abundance: NA; j_gene: TRBJ1-2; d_gene: NA; v_gene: TRBV10-3
CDR3aa: CASSVGTLANTIYF; CDR3nt: TGTGCCAGCAGCGTTGGGACATTGGCAAACACCATATATTTT; abundance: NA; j_gene: TRBJ1-3; d_gene: NA; v_gene: TRBV5-5
CDR3aa: CASSLVRVSYEQYF; CDR3nt: TGTGCCAGCAGCTTAGTAAGGGTCTCCTACGAGCAGTACTTC; abundance: NA; j_gene: TRBJ2-7; d_gene: NA; v_gene: TRBV11-2
CDR3aa: CASSRGQPFEAFF; CDR3nt: TGTGCCAGCAGTCGAGGACAGCCTTTTGAAGCTTTCTTT; abundance: NA; j_gene: TRBJ1-1; d_gene: NA; v_gene: TRBV2
CDR3aa: CASTPRGYGYTF; CDR3nt: TGTGCCAGCACCCCGCGCGGCTATGGCTACACCTTC; abundance: NA; j_gene: TRBJ1-2; d_gene: NA; v_gene: TRBV5-6
CDR3aa: CATSDFNTRGDGTDTQYF; CDR3nt: TGTGCCACCAGTGATTTCAATACGCGAGGAGATGGCACAGATACGCAGTATTTT; abundance: NA; j_gene: TRBJ2-3; d_gene: NA; v_gene: TRBV24-1
CDR3aa: CASSLLNRRGETQYF; CDR3nt: TGTGCCAGCAGCCTGTTGAACAGGAGGGGAGAGACCCAGTACTTC; abundance: NA; j_gene: TRBJ2-5; d_gene: NA; v_gene: TRBV5-4
CDR3aa: CASSYTGTAKETQYF; CDR3nt: TGTGCCAGCAGTTACACCGGGACAGCAAAAGAGACCCAGTACTTC; abundance: NA; j_gene: TRBJ2-5; d_gene: TRBD1; v_gene: TRBV28
CDR3aa: CASSTQGINYGYTF; CDR3nt: TGTGCCAGCAGTACACAGGGGATTAACTATGGCTACACCTTC; abundance: NA; j_gene: TRBJ1-2; d_gene: TRBD1; v_gene: TRBV5-4
CDR3aa: CASSLGQTVNSPLHF; CDR3nt: TGTGCCAGCAGTTTAGGGCAGACTGTTAATTCACCCCTCCACTTT; abundance: NA; j_gene: TRBJ1-6; d_gene: NA; v_gene: TRBV27
CDR3aa: CASSTLWLRGGKNTEAFF; CDR3nt: TGTGCCAGTAGTACCCTTTGGCTAAGGGGGGGAAAGAACACTGAAGCTTTCTTT; abundance: NA; j_gene: TRBJ1-1; d_gene: NA; v_gene: TRBV19
CDR3aa: CASSLDRGNGYTF; CDR3nt: TGTGCCAGCTCGCTTGACAGGGGTAATGGCTACACCTTC; abundance: once; j_gene: TRBJ1-2; d_gene: TRBD1; v_gene: TRBV18
CDR3aa: CASSLDGGGPEAFF; CDR3nt: TGCGCCAGCAGCTTGGATGGGGGTGGGCCTGAAGCTTTCTTT; abundance: NA; j_gene: TRBJ1-1; d_gene: NA; v_gene: TRBV5-1
CDR3aa: CASSLGTGGLGTDEQFF; CDR3nt: TGTGCCAGCAGCTTGGGGACAGGGGGCTTGGGGACTGATGAGCAGTTCTTC; abundance: NA; j_gene: TRBJ2-1; d_gene: TRBD1; v_gene: TRBV11-2
CDR3aa: CASSIPGSGLYNEQFF; CDR3nt: TGTGCCAGTAGTATCCCCGGGTCTGGCCTCTACAATGAGCAGTTCTTC; abundance: NA; j_gene: TRBJ2-1; d_gene: NA; v_gene: TRBV19
CDR3aa: CASSSGVTGELFF; CDR3nt: TGTGCCAGCAGTTCAGGGGTCACCGGGGAGCTGTTTTTT; abundance: NA; j_gene: TRBJ2-2; d_gene: NA; v_gene: TRBV11-3
CDR3aa: CASSQQGASSGANVLTF; CDR3nt: TGTGCCAGTAGCCAACAGGGGGCCTCCTCTGGGGCCAACGTCCTGACTTTC; abundance: NA; j_gene: TRBJ2-6; d_gene: TRBD1; v_gene: TRBV19
CDR3aa: CASSPVDWDTQYF; CDR3nt: TGTGCCAGCTCACCCGTAGACTGGGATACGCAGTATTTT; abundance: NA; j_gene: TRBJ2-3; d_gene: NA; v_gene: TRBV18
CDR3aa: CASSQDWLEQYF; CDR3nt: TGTGCCAGCAGCCAAGACTGGTTGGAGCAGTACTTC; abundance: NA; j_gene: TRBJ2-7; d_gene: NA; v_gene: TRBV3-1/TRBV3-2
CDR3aa: CASSLEGPLIDTQYF; CDR3nt: TGCGCCAGCAGCTTGGAGGGACCTCTTATCGATACGCAGTATTTT; abundance: NA; j_gene: TRBJ2-3; d_gene: NA; v_gene: TRBV5-1